Described below is a single T cell receptor beta chain sequence and its context. The antigen remains undetermined. This specimen belongs to a study of CD8 T cell repertoires and HIV-1 epitope variants. Study-wide context: Epitopes were three Gag families plus Nef HW9 and YT9. Cultures ran more than nine days, with IL-2, IL-7 and IL-15 added on days 3 and 7. The study's findings and limits: About five clonotypes recognized Nef KF9, one HW9, none TAALDMSHF.

Sequencing used immunoSEQ multiplex PCR; TCRdb keeps in-frame clones, though not all of them. The repertoire holds several thousand clones, with 70% as singletons. This CDR3 has 15 residues. Trimming took off 5 bases at V and 3 bases at J, with 17 bases between the two ends. The V gene's germline CDR1 is SGHVS and CDR2 FQNEAQ. The sequencing input was cultured CD8+ T cells derived from PBMCs. The receptor's source is a male donor with HIV. The rearrangement joins TRBV7-8 to TRBJ2-7; perhaps D is TRBD1 or TRBD2 (5 bases each). CDR3 protein: CASSPAGTAGYEQYF. CDR3 coding DNA: TGTGCCAGCAGCCCAGCCGGGACGGCCGGCTACGAGCAGTACTTC.